Reported below is one T cell receptor beta chain. Only a few counts were recorded for this clone. This clone's antigen is unknown. The gene names and germline sequences used here belong to the mouse. The read ends 4 residues before the CDR3 terminus; that terminus is restored from the germline J gene. Other DNA sequences within the sample encode an identical CDR3. Looking up the germline V gene yields CDR1 NSHNY and CDR2 SYGAGN. The CDR3 starts with the cysteine, ends with the phenylalanine, and has 12 residues. Part of the CDR3 DNA is given, 24 bases translated from base 1. The data are from a study of CD8+ T cells in alopecia areata (dated by TCRdb to the late 2010s). Regarding the complete study: Female C3H/HeJ recipients, 7-10 weeks old, were grafted with skin from C3H/HeJ donors with spontaneous alopecia (roughly 6-13 months old). Human TCRbeta sequencing covered scalp tissue and sorted CD4+ and CD8+ peripheral blood T cells from patchy and totalis/universalis alopecia areata patients and healthy controls. RNA was obtained with the PAXgene miRNA kit for fixed scalp, the miRNeasy kit for PBMCs, and the RNeasy kit for mouse skin. High-throughput TCRbeta sequencing was used to examine T cell clonal expansion in alopecia areata in both the C3H/HeJ mouse model and human patients. Amplification of TCRbeta CDR3 regions was done by immunoSEQ multiplex PCR using 35 Vbeta forward primers and 13 Jbeta reverse primers. Scalp clonality was compared across normal scalp (n=4), patchy alopecia areata scalp (n=8), and alopecia totalis/universalis scalp (n=8). Findings and caveats that apply to the study as a whole: Compared with normal scalp, lesional scalp, particularly in alopecia totalis/universalis, had higher clonality and more expanded CD8+ clones, which suggests antigenic drive. Shared TCR sequences between patients were less evident than in mice, which may be partly attributable to HLA diversity in the patient population. Resident alphabeta T cells in normal human skin are also sequenced, complicating scalp TCR repertoire analysis, unlike mouse skin dominated by gammadelta T cells.

Library preparation used the immunoSEQ multiplex PCR assay. RNA was extracted from all samples and reverse transcribed into cDNA, which served as template for TCR sequencing. SuperScript III was used to make first-strand cDNA, primed with a 2:1 mix of oligo-dT and random hexamers. Amplification bias was assessed with a synthetic immune receptor repertoire, and residual bias was removed computationally. Sequencing of the libraries was done on Illumina HiSeq using 60 bp reads that spanned the CDR3 and were read from J toward V. Per the source publication's procedure: Raw reads were preprocessed to remove errors, and CDR3 was defined by IMGT conventions from the conserved cysteine to phenylalanine. Clonality was computed as 1 minus the Shannon entropy, with the entropy normalized by log2 of the number of productive unique TCRs. Scalp TCRbeta sequences were cross-referenced with sorted blood CD4 and CD8 repertoires so that the CD4 or CD8 identity of scalp clones could be inferred. The table was pulled from immuneACCESS by TCRdb, which kept in-frame rearrangements only. Such tables lose some clones; where checked, under half of the loss comes from unresolved V genes, and the rest has no known cause. V, J and clone size are taken as reported in that table, and D and trimming were inferred from the DNA itself. Across this sample, over 250,000 clones were tabulated and none appeared just once. More than 0.95% of the sample lies in the top ten.

Cells from pooled mouse cutaneous lymph nodes were stained for CD4, CD8alpha, NKG2D, NKG2ACE and other markers and then sorted on a BD Influx. The TCR sequence derives from a C3H/HeJ mouse with alopecia areata. The strain's MHC haplotype is H2-k. Material: CD4+ T cells sorted from a lymph node. The rearranged segments are TRBV13-1 and TRBJ1-1; the D region possibly corresponds to TRBD1 (5 bases align). The CDR3 corresponds to CASSLQGGEVFF. Incomplete CDR3 DNA: TGTGCCAGCAGTCTCCAGGGAGGA.